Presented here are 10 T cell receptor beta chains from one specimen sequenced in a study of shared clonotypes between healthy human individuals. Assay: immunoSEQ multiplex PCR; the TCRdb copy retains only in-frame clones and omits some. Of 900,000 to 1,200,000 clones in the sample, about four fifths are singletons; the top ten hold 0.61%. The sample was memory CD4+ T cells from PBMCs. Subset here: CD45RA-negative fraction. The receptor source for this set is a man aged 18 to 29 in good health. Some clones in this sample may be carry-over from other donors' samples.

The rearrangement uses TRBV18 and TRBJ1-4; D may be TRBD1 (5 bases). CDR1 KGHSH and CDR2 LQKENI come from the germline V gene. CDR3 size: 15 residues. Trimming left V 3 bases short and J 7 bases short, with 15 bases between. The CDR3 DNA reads TGTGCCAGCTCACCCGCCCAAAGACAGTTTGAAAAACTGTTTTTT. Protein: CASSPAQRQFEKLFF.

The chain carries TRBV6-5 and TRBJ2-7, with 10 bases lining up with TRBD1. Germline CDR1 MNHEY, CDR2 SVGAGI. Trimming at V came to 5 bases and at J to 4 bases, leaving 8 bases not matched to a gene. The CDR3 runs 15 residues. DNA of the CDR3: TGTGCCAGCAGTAACCGGGACAGGGGCCAGTACGAGCAGTACTTC. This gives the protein CASSNRDRGQYEQYF.

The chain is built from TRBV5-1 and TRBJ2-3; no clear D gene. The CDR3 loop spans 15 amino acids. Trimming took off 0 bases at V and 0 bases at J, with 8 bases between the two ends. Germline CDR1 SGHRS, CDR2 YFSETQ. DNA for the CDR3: TGCGCCAGCAGCTTGGACGGGCGTAGCACAGATACGCAGTATTTT. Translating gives CASSLDGRSTDTQYF. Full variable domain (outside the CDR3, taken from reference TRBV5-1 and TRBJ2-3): KAGVTQTPRYLIKTRGQQVTLSCSPISGHRSVSWYQQTPGQGLQFLFEYFSETQRNKGNFPGRFSGRQFSNSRSEMNVSTLELGDSALYLCASSLDGRSTDTQYFGPGTRLTVL.

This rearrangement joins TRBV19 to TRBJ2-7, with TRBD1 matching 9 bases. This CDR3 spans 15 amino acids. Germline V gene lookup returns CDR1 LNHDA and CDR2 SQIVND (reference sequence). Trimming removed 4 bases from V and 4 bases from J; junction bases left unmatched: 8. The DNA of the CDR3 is TGTGCCAGTAGTACGTCCGGGACAGGGTTTTACGAGCAGTACTTC. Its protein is CASSTSGTGFYEQYF.

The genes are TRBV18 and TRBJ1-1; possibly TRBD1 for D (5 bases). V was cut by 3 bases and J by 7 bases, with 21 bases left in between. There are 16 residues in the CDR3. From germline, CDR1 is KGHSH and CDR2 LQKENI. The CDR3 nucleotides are TGTGCCAGCTCACCTAACCCGGGACCCAGCTCGGGTGAAGCTTTCTTT. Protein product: CASSPNPGPSSGEAFF.

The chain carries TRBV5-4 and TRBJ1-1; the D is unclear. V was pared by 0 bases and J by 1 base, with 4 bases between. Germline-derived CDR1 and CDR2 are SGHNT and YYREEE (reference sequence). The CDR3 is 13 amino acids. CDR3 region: CASSLDSNTEAFF. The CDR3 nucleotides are TGTGCCAGCAGCTTGGACTCGAACACTGAAGCTTTCTTT.

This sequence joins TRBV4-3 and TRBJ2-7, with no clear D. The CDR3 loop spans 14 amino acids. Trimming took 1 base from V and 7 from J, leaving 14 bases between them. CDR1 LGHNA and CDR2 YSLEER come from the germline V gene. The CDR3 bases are TGCGCCAGCAGCCAAGTGAGTGGGCTCGAAGAGCAGTACTTC. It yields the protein CASSQVSGLEEQYF.

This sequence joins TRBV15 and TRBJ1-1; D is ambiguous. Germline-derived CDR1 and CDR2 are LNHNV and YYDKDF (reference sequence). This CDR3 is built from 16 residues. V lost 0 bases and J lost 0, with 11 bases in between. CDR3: CATSRDKWEVNTEAFF. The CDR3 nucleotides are TGTGCCACCAGCAGAGATAAATGGGAGGTGAACACTGAAGCTTTCTTT.

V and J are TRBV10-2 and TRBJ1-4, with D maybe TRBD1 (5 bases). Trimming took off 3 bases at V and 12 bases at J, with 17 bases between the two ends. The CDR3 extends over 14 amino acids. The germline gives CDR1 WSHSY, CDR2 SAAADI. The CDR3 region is CASSERTKMRELFF. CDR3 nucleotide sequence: TGCGCCAGCAGTGAACGGACAAAGATGAGGGAACTGTTTTTT.

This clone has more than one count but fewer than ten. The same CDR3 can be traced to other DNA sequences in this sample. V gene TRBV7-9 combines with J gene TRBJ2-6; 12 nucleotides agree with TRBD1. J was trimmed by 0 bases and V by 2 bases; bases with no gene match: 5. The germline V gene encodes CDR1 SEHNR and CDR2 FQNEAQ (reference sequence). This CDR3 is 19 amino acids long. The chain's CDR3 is CASSLRGDRGLSGANVLTF. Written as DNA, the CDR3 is TGTGCCAGCAGCTTAAGGGGGGACAGGGGGCTCTCTGGGGCCAACGTCCTGACTTTC.